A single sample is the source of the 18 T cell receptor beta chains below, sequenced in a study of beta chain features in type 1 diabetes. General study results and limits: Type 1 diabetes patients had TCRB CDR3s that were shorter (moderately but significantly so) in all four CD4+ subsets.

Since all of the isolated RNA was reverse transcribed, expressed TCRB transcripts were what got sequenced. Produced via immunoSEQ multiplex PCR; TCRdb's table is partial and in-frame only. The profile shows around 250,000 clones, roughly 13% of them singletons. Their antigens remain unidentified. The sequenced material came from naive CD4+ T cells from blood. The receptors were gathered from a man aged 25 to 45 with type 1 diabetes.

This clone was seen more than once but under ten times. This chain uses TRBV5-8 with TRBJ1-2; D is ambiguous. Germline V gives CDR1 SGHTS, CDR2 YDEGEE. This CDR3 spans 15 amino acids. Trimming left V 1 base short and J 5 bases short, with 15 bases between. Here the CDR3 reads CASSLSNLGRYGYTF. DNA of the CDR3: TGTGCCAGCAGCTTGTCGAACCTGGGGAGGTATGGCTACACCTTC.

In DNA, the CDR3 is TGCGCCAGCAACCTAGAGATGGGCAATGAGCAGTTCTTC. Protein: CASNLEMGNEQFF. V is TRBV5-1 and J is TRBJ2-1, with D unclear. The CDR3 covers 13 residues. V was trimmed by 6 bases and J by 6 bases, leaving 13 bases between them. The germline gives CDR1 SGHRS, CDR2 YFSETQ.

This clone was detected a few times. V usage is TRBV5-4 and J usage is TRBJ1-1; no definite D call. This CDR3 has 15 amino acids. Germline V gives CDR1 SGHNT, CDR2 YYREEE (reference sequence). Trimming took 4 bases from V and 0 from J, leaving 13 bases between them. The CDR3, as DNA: TGTGCCAGCAGCACCCCAGCGACCTTGAACACTGAAGCTTTCTTT. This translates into CASSTPATLNTEAFF.

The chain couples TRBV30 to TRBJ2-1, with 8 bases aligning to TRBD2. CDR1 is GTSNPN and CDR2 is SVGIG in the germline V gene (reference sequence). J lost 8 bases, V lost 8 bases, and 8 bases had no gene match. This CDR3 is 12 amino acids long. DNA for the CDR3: TGTGCCGCCGGGGGGGCCGGGGATGAGCAGTTCTTC. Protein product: CAAGGAGDEQFF.

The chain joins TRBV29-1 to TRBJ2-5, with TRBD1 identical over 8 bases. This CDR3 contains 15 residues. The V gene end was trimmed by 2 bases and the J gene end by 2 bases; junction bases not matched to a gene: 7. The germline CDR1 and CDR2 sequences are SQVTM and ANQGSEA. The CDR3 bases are TGCAGCGTTGAATGGTCAGGGGGCGGGCAAGAGACCCAGTACTTC. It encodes CSVEWSGGGQETQYF. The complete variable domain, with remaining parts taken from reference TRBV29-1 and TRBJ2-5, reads SAVISQKPSRDICQRGTSLTIQCQVDSQVTMMFWYRQQPGQSLTLIATANQGSEATYESGFVIDKFPISRPNLTFSTLTVSNMSPEDSSIYLCSVEWSGGGQETQYFGPGTRLLVL.

The CDR3 DNA is TGCGCCAGCAGCCAGAGCCCCAATCTAGCGGGGGTCACAGATACGCAGTATTTT. It codes for CASSQSPNLAGVTDTQYF. This rearrangement joins TRBV4-1 to TRBJ2-3, with 10 bases identical to TRBD2. After removal of 3 bases from V and 2 bases from J, the junction contained 11 bases not matched to a gene. CDR1 is MGHRA, CDR2 YSYEKL, per germline. The CDR3 consists of 18 residues.

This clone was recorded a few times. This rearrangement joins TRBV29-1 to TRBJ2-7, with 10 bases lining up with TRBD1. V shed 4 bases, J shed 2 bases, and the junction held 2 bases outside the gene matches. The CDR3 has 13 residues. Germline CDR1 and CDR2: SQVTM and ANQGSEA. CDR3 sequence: CSVGGQGTYEQYF. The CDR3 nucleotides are TGCAGCGTTGGGGGACAGGGGACCTACGAGCAGTACTTC.

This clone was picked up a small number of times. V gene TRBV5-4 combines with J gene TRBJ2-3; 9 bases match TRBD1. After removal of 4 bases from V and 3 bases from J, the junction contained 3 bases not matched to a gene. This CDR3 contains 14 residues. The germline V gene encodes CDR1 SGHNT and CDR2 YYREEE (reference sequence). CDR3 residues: CASSPGTGTDTQYF. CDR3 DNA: TGTGCCAGCAGCCCCGGGACAGGGACAGATACGCAGTATTTT.

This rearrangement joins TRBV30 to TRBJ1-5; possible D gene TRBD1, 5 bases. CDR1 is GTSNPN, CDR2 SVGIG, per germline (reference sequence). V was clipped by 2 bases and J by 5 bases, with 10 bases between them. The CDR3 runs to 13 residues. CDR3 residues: CAWSNGGDQPQHF. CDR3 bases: TGTGCCTGGAGTAATGGGGGGGATCAGCCCCAGCATTTT.

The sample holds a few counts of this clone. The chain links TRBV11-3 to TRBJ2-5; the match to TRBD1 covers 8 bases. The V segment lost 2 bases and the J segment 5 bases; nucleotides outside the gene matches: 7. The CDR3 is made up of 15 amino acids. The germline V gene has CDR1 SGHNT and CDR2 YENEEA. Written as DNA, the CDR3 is TGTGCCAGCAGCTTACGCCAGGGGGCCCGGGAGACCCAGTACTTC. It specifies CASSLRQGARETQYF.

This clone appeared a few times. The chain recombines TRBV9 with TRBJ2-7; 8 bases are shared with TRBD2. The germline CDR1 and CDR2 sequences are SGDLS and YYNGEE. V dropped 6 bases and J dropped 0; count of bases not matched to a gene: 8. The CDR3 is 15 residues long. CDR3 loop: CASKLSGGVSYEQYF. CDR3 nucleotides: TGTGCCAGCAAATTGAGCGGGGGAGTCTCCTACGAGCAGTACTTC.

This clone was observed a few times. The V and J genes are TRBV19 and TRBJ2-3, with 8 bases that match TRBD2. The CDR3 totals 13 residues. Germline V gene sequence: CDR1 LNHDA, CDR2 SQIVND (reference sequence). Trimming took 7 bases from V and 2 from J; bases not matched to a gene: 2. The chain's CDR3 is CASNSGNTDTQYF. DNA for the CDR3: TGTGCCAGTAATAGCGGGAACACAGATACGCAGTATTTT.

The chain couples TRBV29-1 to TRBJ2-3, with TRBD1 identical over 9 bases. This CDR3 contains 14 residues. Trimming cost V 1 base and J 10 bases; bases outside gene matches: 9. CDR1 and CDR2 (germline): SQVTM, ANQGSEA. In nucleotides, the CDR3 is TGCAGCGTTGAAGTCCTTACAGGGGGCGGCGCGCAGTATTTT. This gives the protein CSVEVLTGGGAQYF.

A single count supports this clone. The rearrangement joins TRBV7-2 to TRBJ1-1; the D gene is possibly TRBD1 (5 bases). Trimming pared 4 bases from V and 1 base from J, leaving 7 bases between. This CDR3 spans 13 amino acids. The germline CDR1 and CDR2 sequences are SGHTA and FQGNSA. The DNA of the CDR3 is TGTGCCAGCAGCTCAACAGGGAACACTGAAGCTTTCTTT. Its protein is CASSSTGNTEAFF. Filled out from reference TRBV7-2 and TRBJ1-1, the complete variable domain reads GAGVSQSPSNKVTEKGKDVELRCDPISGHTALYWYRQSLGQGLEFLIYFQGNSAPDKSGLPSDRFSAERTGGSVSTLTIQRTQQEDSAVYLCASSSTGNTEAFFGQGTRLTVV.

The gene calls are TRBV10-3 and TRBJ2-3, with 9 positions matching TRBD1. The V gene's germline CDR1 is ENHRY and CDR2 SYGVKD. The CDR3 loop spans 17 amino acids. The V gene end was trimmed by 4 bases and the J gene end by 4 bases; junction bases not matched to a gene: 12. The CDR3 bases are TGTGCCATCAGTGGACAGGGACAGGGAAGAAACGCAGATACGCAGTATTTT. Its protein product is CAISGQGQGRNADTQYF.

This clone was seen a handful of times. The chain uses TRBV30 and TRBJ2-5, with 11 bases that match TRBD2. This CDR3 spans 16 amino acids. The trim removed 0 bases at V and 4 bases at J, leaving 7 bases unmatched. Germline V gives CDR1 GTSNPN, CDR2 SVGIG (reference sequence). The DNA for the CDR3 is TGTGCCTGGAGTGTACCAAGTAGCGGGGGGGGAGAGACCCAGTACTTC. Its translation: CAWSVPSSGGGETQYF.

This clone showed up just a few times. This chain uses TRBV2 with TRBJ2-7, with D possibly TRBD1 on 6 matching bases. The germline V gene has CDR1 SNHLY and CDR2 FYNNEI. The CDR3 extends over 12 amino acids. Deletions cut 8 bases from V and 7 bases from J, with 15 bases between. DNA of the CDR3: TGTGCCAGCTCACAGGGTTTAGGTGAGCAGTACTTC. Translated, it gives CASSQGLGEQYF.

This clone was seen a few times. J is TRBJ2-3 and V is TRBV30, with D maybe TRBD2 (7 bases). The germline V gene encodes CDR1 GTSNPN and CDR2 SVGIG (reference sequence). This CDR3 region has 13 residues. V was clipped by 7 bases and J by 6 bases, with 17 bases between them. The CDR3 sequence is CAFRGGGPDTQYF. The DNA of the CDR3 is TGTGCCTTCAGAGGGGGGGGGCCTGATACGCAGTATTTT.